This TCR beta chain derives from a study of T cell responses to AZD1222 COVID-19 vaccine. The study's findings and limits: Among spike-specific TCRs, nearly half reportedly target unmutated variant regions. Among those given AZD1222, only six or seven were seropositive at baseline. The donor group comprised mostly white British people and more females; the analysis possibly underestimated clonal diversity.

This clone was detected only once. Its cognate antigen is unknown. Germline V gene data show CDR1 as MDHEN and CDR2 as SYDVKM. This CDR3 comprises 15 residues. V lost 6 bases to trimming and J lost 3 bases, with 14 bases between them. This table comes from immunoSEQ multiplex PCR, and its TCRdb copy is limited to in-frame clones, with some not included. In the table there are approximately 88,000 clones, about nine tenths of which are singletons. This receptor was taken from an adult who received the AZD1222 COVID-19 vaccine. The V gene is TRBV28, the J gene TRBJ1-4; TRBD1 is a possible D gene (5 bases). The specimen comprised peripheral blood, sampled 28 days after the second AZD1222 dose. The DNA of the CDR3 is TGTGCCAGCAGCACAGGCAGCGCGGCTAATGAAAAACTGTTTTTT. Encoded protein: CASSTGSAANEKLFF.